Listed here are 4 T cell receptor beta chains from one sample, sequenced in a study of technical replicates of blood from several donors (dated 2017 in TCRdb). The method was the immunoSEQ multiplex PCR assay. Imported from immuneACCESS, the table was reduced by TCRdb to in-frame sequences with V and J called. These copies leave out some clones; in studies compared against another copy, an unresolved V gene accounts for under half, and the cause of the remainder is not known. Counted in this sample were about 88,000 clones; around 92% of them appeared once. The ten largest clones capture about 0.24% of the sample. Specimen: T cells isolated from PBMCs. The receptor set was obtained from a human donor in good health.

The genes are TRBV11-3 and TRBJ2-7, with D possibly TRBD2 on 6 matching bases. The ends were cut back, 0 bases at V and 2 bases at J, with 11 bases in the middle. Per germline, CDR1 SGHNT and CDR2 YENEEA. The CDR3 sequence is 15 residues long. The CDR3 loop reads CASSLDAGPTYEQYF. The CDR3 bases are TGTGCCAGCAGCTTAGATGCGGGGCCAACCTACGAGCAGTACTTC.

This chain connects TRBV10-3 to TRBJ1-5, with D hard to call. The CDR3 loop spans 16 amino acids. CDR1 and CDR2 from the germline V gene are ENHRY and SYGVKD. V dropped 3 bases and J dropped 2 bases, with 14 bases sitting between them. CDR3 sequence (DNA): TGTGCCATCAGTGATCTGGCAGGTACGGGCAATCAGCCCCAGCATTTT. Its translation is CAISDLAGTGNQPQHF.

V usage is TRBV5-4 and J usage is TRBJ2-3; weak D call: TRBD1 (5 bases). This CDR3 region has 16 residues. In germline, CDR1 is SGHNT, CDR2 YYREEE (reference sequence). Trimming stripped 0 bases from V and 2 bases from J, with 13 bases between. The CDR3 is CASSLEGARNTDTQYF. The CDR3 DNA sequence: TGTGCCAGCAGCTTGGAAGGGGCCAGGAACACAGATACGCAGTATTTT.

J is TRBJ2-5 and V is TRBV5-1, with a weak D call TRBD1 (5 bases). The CDR3 is made up of 13 amino acids. The germline V gene has CDR1 SGHRS and CDR2 YFSETQ. V was shortened by 3 bases and J by 4 bases, with 10 bases between the two germline ends. DNA of the CDR3: TGCGCCAGCAGCTCGGACATTTTAGAGACCCAGTACTTC. It yields the protein CASSSDILETQYF.